This T cell receptor (beta chain) was identified during a study of shared clonotypes between healthy human individuals. Sequencing was performed with immunoSEQ multiplex PCR; in TCRdb, only in-frame clones are kept and a portion is missing. The data contain 450,000 to 600,000 clones, about four fifths of them seen just once; the ten biggest clones take up 10% to 15%. The germline CDR1 and CDR2 sequences are SNHLY and FYNNEI. The CDR3 covers 14 residues. The V end was cut by 6 bases, the J end by 1 base, with 10 bases between. Material for sequencing was PBMCs. This clonotype was sampled from a woman aged 40 to 50 in good health. Some clones in this sample may be carry-over from other donors' samples. This chain uses TRBV2 with TRBJ1-5; tentative D call: TRBD1 (6 bases). CDR3 amino acids: CASRDSLSNQPQHF. Here the CDR3 DNA reads TGTGCCAGCAGGGACAGCTTAAGCAATCAGCCCCAGCATTTT.